This TCR beta chain was retrieved from a study of cytomegalovirus exposure and HLA in healthy donors. Regarding the study as a whole: Rare TCR sequences dominated, though some public TCRs recurred in many donors. Clusters of TCRs from the first cohort tended to co-occur in the approximately 120 validation repertoires (as a later analysis found). A few of the chains that were CMV-associated were confirmed in vitro to be specific for CMV antigens.

Details on this clone: Its antigen is not known.

The assay was immunoSEQ multiplex PCR, and TCRdb's table has in-frame clones only and misses some. The top ten clones hold about 0.63% of a sample with tens of thousands of clones, around 94% of them seen once. These donors were members of the 120-subject validation cohort, a group separate from the approximately 700-subject first cohort. The receptor was derived from a woman aged 18 to 35 in good health and CMV-seronegative. The sequenced sample consisted of PBMCs.

CDR3 region: CASSLGDRGGQPQHF. The DNA for the CDR3 is TGTGCCAGCAGCTTAGGGGACAGGGGCGGTCAGCCCCAGCATTTT. The chain links TRBV13 to TRBJ1-5, with 9 positions matching TRBD1. Germline assignment: CDR1 PRHDT and CDR2 FYEKMQ (reference sequence). This CDR3 is 15 amino acids long. The V segment lost 0 bases and the J segment 6 bases; nucleotides outside the gene matches: 3.